The sequence of this TCR beta chain was determined in a study of blood T cell repertoires in COVID-19. This CDR3 has 14 amino acids. CDR1 is LGHDT, CDR2 YNNKEL, per germline (reference sequence). V lost 4 bases and J lost 11, with 15 bases in between. Only in-frame clones appear in the TCRdb table, and some are missing; sequencing was by immunoSEQ multiplex PCR. This sample carries about 60,000 clones, about 75% of them seen once, and the ten largest clones take under 35%. Sequencing was done on a sample of peripheral blood. The TCR was taken from a human donor in a cohort sampled during active COVID-19. The J gene is TRBJ1-6, the V gene TRBV3-1 (or the pseudogene TRBV3-2); D is unclear. CDR3: CASSLRTDRAPLHF. The CDR3 DNA is TGTGCCAGCAGCCTGCGAACCGACCGGGCACCCCTCCACTTT.